This TCR beta chain was retrieved from a study of blood T cell repertoires in COVID-19. The CDR3 runs 15 residues. The V gene lost 1 base and the J gene lost 4 bases, with 14 bases spanning the gap. CDR1 and CDR2 from the germline V gene are LGHDT and YNNKEL (reference sequence). Repertoires were generated with immunoSEQ multiplex PCR, while TCRdb's copy carries only in-frame clones and drops some. The data contain 150,000 to 200,000 clones, over 75% of them singletons. The sequencing input was PBMCs or T cells enriched from blood (not recorded which). This TCR came from a man in his forties or fifties who had recovered from COVID-19. The chain is built from TRBV3-1 (or the pseudogene TRBV3-2) and TRBJ2-7; D might be TRBD1 (8 bases). The CDR3 DNA reads TGTGCCAGCAGCCAAGGAAGCGGGACAGGTTACGAGCAGTACTTC. Amino acid sequence: CASSQGSGTGYEQYF.